This T cell receptor beta chain was observed in a study of shared clonotypes between healthy human individuals. Study outcomes and limitations: It was the non-shared clonotypes that had lower generation probabilities than clonotypes shared by all four donors.

TCRdb keeps only in-frame clones here, not all; method: immunoSEQ multiplex PCR. The table includes 650,000 to 800,000 clones, approximately 90% detected once. Losses at the gene ends were 0 bases for V and 4 bases for J; bases not matched to a gene: 6. Germline CDR1 SGHRS, CDR2 YFSETQ. This CDR3 has 15 amino acids. Notes on this clone: Antigen specificity is unknown.

Naive-designated CD8 cells lacked CD45RO, were positively enriched for CCR7, and omitted terminally differentiated effector memory CD45RA+ cells. Among the donors, all were Caucasian adults who lived in Nashville, Tennessee. The V gene is TRBV5-1, the J gene TRBJ1-2; 7 bases are a match to TRBD1. This clonotype was sampled from a man aged 25-45 years in good health. The sequenced material came from naive CD8+ T cells sorted from blood. CDR3 coding DNA: TGCGCCAGCAGCTTGGAGCAGGGGGGCTCCTATGGCTACACCTTC. This translates into CASSLEQGGSYGYTF.